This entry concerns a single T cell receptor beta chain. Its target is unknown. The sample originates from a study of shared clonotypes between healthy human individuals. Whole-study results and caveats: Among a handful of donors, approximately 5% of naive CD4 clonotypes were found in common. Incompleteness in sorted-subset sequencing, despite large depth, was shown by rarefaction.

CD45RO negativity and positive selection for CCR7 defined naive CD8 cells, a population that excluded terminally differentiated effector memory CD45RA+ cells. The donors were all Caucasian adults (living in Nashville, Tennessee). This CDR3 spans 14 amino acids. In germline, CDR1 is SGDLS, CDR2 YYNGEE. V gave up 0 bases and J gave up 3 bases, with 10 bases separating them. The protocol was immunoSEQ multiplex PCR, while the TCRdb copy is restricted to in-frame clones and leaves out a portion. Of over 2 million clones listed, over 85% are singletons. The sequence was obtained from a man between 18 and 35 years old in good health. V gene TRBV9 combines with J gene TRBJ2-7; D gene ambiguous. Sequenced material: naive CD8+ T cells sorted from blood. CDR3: CASSVAAAHYEQYF. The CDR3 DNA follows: TGTGCCAGCAGCGTAGCGGCGGCCCACTACGAGCAGTACTTC.